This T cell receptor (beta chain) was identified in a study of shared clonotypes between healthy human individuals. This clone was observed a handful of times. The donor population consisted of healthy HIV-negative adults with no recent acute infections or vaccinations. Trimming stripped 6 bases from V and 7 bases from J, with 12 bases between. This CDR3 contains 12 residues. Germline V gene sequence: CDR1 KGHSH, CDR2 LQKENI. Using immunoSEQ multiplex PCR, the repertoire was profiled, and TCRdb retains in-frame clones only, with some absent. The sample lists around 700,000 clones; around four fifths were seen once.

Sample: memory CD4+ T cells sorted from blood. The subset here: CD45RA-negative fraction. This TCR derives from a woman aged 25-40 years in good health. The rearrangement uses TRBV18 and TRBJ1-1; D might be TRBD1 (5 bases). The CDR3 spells CASSAREFEAFF. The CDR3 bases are TGTGCCAGCTCGGCCAGGGAGTTTGAAGCTTTCTTT.